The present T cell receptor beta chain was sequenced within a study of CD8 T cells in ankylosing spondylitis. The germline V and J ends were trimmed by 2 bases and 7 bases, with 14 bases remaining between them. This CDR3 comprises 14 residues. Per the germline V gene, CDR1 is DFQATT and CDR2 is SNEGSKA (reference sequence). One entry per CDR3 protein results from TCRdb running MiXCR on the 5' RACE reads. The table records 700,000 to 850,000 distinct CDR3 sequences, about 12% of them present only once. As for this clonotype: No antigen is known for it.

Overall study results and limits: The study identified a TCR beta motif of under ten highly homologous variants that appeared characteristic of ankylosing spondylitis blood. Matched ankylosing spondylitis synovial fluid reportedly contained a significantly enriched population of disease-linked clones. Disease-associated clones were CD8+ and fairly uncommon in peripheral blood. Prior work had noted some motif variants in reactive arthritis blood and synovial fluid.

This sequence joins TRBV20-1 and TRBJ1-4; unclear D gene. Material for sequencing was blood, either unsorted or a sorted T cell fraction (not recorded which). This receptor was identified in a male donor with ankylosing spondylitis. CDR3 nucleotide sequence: TGCAGTGCTAGACAGAATCCCTCGGGTGAAAAACTGTTTTTT. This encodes CSARQNPSGEKLFF.